This is a list of T cell receptor beta chains from one sample in a study of blood T cell repertoires in COVID-19. Assay: immunoSEQ multiplex PCR; the TCRdb copy retains only in-frame clones and omits some. The sample holds 40,000 to 50,000 clones, about four fifths seen once. Sequencing was performed on peripheral blood. Receptors originate from a woman older than 75 with acute or convalescent COVID-19. The CDR3 runs from the conserved cysteine through the conserved F or W. D genes are given only for firm matches. The size field is filled for only some rows; it gives once, few, many or a size class.

d_call: TRBD1
clone_size: .
v_call: TRBV5-4
j_call: TRBJ2-1
cdr3_length: 16
cdr3_nt: TGTGCCAGCAGCTCACCAATAGGACAGGCCCTCGATGAGCAGTTCTTC
cdr3_aa: CASSSPIGQALDEQFF

d_call: .
clone_size: .
v_call: TRBV6-6
j_call: TRBJ1-1
cdr3_length: 14
cdr3_nt: TGTGCCAGCAGTTACGGATCGGGGAACACTGAAGCTTTCTTT
cdr3_aa: CASSYGSGNTEAFF

d_call: TRBD1
clone_size: .
v_call: TRBV10-3
j_call: TRBJ1-5
cdr3_length: 13
cdr3_nt: TGTGCCATCGGGGACAGGGAGAGTCAGCCCCAGCATTTT
cdr3_aa: CAIGDRESQPQHF

d_call: TRBD1
clone_size: .
v_call: TRBV11-2
j_call: TRBJ1-5
cdr3_length: 14
cdr3_nt: TGTGCCAGCAGCCCGGGACAGGGGGACCAGCCCCAGCATTTT
cdr3_aa: CASSPGQGDQPQHF

d_call: TRBD2
clone_size: .
v_call: TRBV7-2
j_call: TRBJ2-5
cdr3_length: 15
cdr3_nt: TGTGCCAGCAGCTTGGCTAGCGGGGGCCAAGAGACCCAGTACTTC
cdr3_aa: CASSLASGGQETQYF

d_call: .
clone_size: .
v_call: TRBV28
j_call: TRBJ2-3
cdr3_length: 13
cdr3_nt: TGTGCCAGCAGTTCGCCTTCAGTGGATACGCAGTATTTT
cdr3_aa: CASSSPSVDTQYF

d_call: .
clone_size: few
v_call: TRBV14
j_call: TRBJ1-3
cdr3_length: 13
cdr3_nt: TGTGCCAGCAGCCAAGTTGTATCTAACACCATATATTTT
cdr3_aa: CASSQVVSNTIYF

d_call: TRBD1
clone_size: .
v_call: TRBV5-1
j_call: TRBJ1-5
cdr3_length: 13
cdr3_nt: TGCGCCAGCAGTCAACAGGGGGATCAGCCCCAGCATTTT
cdr3_aa: CASSQQGDQPQHF

d_call: .
clone_size: once
v_call: TRBV4-3
j_call: TRBJ2-1
cdr3_length: 16
cdr3_nt: TGCGCCAGCAGCCAAGACGCGGACAGTATGGTCAATGAGCAGTTCTTC
cdr3_aa: CASSQDADSMVNEQFF

d_call: .
clone_size: .
v_call: TRBV7-2
j_call: TRBJ1-2
cdr3_length: 13
cdr3_nt: TGTGCCAGCACCCAAGGGGTTAACTATGGCTACACCTTC
cdr3_aa: CASTQGVNYGYTF

d_call: TRBD1
clone_size: .
v_call: TRBV28
j_call: TRBJ1-1
cdr3_length: 14
cdr3_nt: TGTGCCAGCAGTTTACTTGGGACAGGGGAGAGGGCTTTCTTT
cdr3_aa: CASSLLGTGERAFF

d_call: TRBD2
clone_size: .
v_call: TRBV6-6
j_call: TRBJ2-1
cdr3_length: 14
cdr3_nt: TGTGCCAGCAGGGCGGGGGGCTCCTACAATGAGCAGTTCTTC
cdr3_aa: CASRAGGSYNEQFF

d_call: .
clone_size: .
v_call: TRBV30
j_call: TRBJ2-7
cdr3_length: 14
cdr3_nt: TGTGCCTGGAGTGTACTACTGGGGGCTTACGAGCAGTACTTC
cdr3_aa: CAWSVLLGAYEQYF

d_call: .
clone_size: once
v_call: TRBV27
j_call: TRBJ1-6
cdr3_length: 16
cdr3_nt: TGTGCCAGCAGTTTCCGCCCCCCGGGGTATGATTCACCCCTCCACTTT
cdr3_aa: CASSFRPPGYDSPLHF